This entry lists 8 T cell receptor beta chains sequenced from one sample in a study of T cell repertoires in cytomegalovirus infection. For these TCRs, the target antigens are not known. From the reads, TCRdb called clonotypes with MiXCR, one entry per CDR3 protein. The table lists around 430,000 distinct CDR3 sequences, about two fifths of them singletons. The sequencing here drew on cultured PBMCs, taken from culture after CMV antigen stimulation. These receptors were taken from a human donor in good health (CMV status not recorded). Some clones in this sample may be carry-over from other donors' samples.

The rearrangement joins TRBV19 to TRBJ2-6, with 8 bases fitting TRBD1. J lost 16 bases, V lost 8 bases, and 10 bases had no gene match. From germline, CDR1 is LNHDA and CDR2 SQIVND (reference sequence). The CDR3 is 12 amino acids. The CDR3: CASGSRQGLLTF. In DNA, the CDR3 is TGTGCCAGTGGGTCGCGACAGGGGCTTCTGACTTTC.

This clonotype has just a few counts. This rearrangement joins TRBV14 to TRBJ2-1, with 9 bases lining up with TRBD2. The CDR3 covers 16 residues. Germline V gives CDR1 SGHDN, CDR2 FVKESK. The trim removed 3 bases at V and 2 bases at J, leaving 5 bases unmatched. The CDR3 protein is CASSHFLAGPYNEQFF. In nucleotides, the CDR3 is TGTGCCAGCAGCCACTTTCTAGCGGGACCCTACAATGAGCAGTTCTTC. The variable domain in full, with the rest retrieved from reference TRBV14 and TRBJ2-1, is EAGVTQFPSHSVIEKGQTVTLRCDPISGHDNLYWYRRVMGKEIKFLLHFVKESKQDESGMPNNRFLAERTGGTYSTLKVQPAELEDSGVYFCASSHFLAGPYNEQFFGPGTRLTVL.

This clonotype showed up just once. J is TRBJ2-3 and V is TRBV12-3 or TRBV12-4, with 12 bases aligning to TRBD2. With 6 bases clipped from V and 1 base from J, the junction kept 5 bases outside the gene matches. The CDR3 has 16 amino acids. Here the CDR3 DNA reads TGTGCCAGCAGCAATAGACTAGCGGGAGGCACAGATACGCAGTATTTT. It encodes CASSNRLAGGTDTQYF.

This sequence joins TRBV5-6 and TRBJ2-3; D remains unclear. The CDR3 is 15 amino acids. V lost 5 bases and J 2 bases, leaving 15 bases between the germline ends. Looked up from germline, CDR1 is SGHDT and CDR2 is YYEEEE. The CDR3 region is CASSPYSHSTDTQYF. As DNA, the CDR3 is TGTGCCAGCAGTCCCTACAGCCACTCCACAGATACGCAGTATTTT.

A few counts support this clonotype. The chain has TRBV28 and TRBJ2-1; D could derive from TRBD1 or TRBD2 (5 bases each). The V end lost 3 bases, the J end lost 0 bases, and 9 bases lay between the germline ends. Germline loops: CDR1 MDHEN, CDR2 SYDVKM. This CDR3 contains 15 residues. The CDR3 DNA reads TGTGCCAGCAGTTTGGGGGAAAGCTCCTACAATGAGCAGTTCTTC. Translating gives CASSLGESSYNEQFF.

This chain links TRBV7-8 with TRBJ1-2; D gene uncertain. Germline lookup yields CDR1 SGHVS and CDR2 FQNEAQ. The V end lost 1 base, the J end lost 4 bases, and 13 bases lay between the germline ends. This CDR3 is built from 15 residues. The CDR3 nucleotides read TGTGCCAGCAGCTTAGAGAGATCGACACCCTATGGCTACACCTTC. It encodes CASSLERSTPYGYTF.

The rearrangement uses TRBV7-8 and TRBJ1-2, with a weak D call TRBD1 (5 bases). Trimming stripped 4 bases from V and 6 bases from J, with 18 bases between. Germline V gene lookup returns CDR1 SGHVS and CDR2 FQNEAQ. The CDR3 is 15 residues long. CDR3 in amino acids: CASSSQTVAHNGYTF. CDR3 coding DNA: TGTGCCAGCAGCTCCCAGACAGTTGCACATAATGGCTACACCTTC. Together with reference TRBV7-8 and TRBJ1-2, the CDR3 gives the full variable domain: GAGVSQSPRYKVAKRGQDVALRCDPISGHVSLFWYQQALGQGPEFLTYFQNEAQLDKSGLPSDRFFAERPEGSVSTLKIQRTQQEDSAVYLCASSSQTVAHNGYTFGSGTRLTVV.

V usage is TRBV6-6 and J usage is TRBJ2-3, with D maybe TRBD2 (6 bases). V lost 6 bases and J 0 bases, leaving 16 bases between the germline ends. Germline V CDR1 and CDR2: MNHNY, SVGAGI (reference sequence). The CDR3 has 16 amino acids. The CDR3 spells CASRLLSGSSTDTQYF. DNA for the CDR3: TGTGCCAGCAGGTTACTTAGCGGATCTAGCACAGATACGCAGTATTTT.